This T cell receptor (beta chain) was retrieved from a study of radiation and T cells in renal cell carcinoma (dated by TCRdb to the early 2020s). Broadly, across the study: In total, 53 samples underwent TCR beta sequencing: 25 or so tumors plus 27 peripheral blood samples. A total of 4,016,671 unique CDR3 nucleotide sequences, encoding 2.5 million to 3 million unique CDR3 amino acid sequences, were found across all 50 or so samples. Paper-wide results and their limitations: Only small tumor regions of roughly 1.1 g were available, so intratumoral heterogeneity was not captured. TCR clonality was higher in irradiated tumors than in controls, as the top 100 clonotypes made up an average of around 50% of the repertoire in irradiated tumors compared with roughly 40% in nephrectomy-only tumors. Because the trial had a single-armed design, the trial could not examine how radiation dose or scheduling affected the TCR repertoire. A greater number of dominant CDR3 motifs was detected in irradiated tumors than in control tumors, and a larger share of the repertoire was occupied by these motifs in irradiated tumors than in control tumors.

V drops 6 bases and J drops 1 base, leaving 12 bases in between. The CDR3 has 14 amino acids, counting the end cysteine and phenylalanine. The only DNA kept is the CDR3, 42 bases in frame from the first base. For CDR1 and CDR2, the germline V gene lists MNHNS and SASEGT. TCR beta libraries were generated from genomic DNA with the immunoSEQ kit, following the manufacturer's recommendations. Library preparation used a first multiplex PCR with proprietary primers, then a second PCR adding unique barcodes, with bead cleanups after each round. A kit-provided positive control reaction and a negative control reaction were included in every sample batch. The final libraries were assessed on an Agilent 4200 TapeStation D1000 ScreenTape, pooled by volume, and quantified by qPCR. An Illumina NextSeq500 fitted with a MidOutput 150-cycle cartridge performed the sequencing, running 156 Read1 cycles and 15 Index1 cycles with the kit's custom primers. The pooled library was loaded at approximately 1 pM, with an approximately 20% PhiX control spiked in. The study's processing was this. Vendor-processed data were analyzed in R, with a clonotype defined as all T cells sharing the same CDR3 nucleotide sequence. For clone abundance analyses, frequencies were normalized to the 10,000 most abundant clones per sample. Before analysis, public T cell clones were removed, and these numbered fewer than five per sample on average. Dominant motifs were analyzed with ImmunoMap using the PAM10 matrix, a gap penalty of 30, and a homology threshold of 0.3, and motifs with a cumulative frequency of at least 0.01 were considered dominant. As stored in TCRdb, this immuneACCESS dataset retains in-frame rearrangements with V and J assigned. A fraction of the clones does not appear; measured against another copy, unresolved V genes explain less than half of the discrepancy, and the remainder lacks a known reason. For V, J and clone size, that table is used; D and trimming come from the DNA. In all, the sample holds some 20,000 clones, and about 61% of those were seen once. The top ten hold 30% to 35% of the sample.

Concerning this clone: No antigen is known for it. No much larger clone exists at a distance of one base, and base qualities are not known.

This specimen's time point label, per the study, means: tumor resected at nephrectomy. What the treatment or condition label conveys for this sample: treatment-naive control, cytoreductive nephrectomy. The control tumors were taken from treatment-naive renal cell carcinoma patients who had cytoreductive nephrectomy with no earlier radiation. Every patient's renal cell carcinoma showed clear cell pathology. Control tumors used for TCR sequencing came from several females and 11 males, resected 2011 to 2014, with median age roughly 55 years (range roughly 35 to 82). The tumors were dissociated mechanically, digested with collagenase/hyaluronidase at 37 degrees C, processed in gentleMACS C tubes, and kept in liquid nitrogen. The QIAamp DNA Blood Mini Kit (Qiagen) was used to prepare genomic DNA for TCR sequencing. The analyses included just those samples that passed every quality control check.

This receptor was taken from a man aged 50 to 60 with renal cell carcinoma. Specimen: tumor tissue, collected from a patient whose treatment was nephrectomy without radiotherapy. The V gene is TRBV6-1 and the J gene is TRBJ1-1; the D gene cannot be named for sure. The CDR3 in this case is CASRVWAANTEAFF. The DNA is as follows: TGTGCCAGCAGAGTATGGGCCGCGAACACTGAAGCTTTCTTT.